The clone carrying this T cell receptor beta chain was observed a few times. The target antigen is unknown. The data belong to a study of CD8+ T cells in alopecia areata. Study information: Affected scalp percentage determined the severity score of treated patients. Whole-study results and caveats: Lesional tissue from the scalp (especially in alopecia totalis/universalis) showed higher clonality than normal scalp. Scalp samples also yield sequences of resident alphabeta T cells from normal skin.

cDNA prepared by RNA extraction and subsequent reverse transcription served as the template for sequencing. Repertoires were generated with immunoSEQ multiplex PCR, while TCRdb's copy carries only in-frame clones and drops some. The sample records roughly 200,000 clones, around 56% being singletons. Treatment specified: oral pan-JAK inhibitor, 5-10 mg twice daily. Sorting of CD4+ and CD8+ T cells was performed on PBMCs. The V and J ends lost 6 bases and 5 bases respectively, with 8 bases between them. The CDR3 has 12 residues. The germline gives CDR1 MDHEN, CDR2 SYDVKM. This rearrangement joins TRBV28 to TRBJ1-5; the D is unclear. The sequenced sample was CD4+ T cells sorted from blood, obtained at week 4, from a patient treated with tofacitinib. The sequence was obtained from a human donor with alopecia areata. The CDR3 DNA reads TGTGCCAGCAGCTTCAGCGATCAGCCCCAGCATTTT. It translates to CASSFSDQPQHF. The variable domain in full, with the rest retrieved from reference TRBV28 and TRBJ1-5, is DVKVTQSSRYLVKRTGEKVFLECVQDMDHENMFWYRQDPGLGLRLIYFSYDVKMKEKGDIPEGYSVSREKKERFSLILESASTNQTSMYLCASSFSDQPQHFGDGTRLSIL.